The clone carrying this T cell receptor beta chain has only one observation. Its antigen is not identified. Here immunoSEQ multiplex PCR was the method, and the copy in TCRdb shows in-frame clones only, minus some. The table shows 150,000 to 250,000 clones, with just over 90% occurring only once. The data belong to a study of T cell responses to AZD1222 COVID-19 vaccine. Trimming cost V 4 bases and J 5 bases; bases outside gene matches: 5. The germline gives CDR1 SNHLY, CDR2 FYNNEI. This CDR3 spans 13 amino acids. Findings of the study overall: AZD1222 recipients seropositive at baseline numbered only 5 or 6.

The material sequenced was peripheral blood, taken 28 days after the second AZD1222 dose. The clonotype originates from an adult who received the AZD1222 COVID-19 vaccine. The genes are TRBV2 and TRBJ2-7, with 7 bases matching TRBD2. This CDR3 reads CASSAAGVDEQYF. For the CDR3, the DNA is TGTGCCAGCAGTGCTGCGGGAGTGGACGAGCAGTACTTC.